These T cell receptor beta chains were read from a single sample in a study of cytomegalovirus exposure and HLA in healthy donors. The table came from immunoSEQ multiplex PCR; TCRdb's copy has only in-frame clones and leaves some out. The data show around 200,000 clones, almost 85% seen once. The material sequenced was PBMCs. These receptors came from a woman aged 50 to 60 in good health and CMV-seronegative. CDR3s include the opening cysteine and the closing phenylalanine or tryptophan. Fields, in order: J gene, D gene, clone size, V gene, CDR3 DNA, CDR3 protein. A D gene is named only where the DNA matches it firmly. Size tells how often a clone was seen (once, few, many) or the class of an expanded clone, and some rows leave it out.

j_gene: TRBJ2-7
d_gene: -
abundance: -
v_gene: TRBV5-1
CDR3nt: TGCGCCAGCAGCCACCCTACAGGGAGCTCCTACGAGCAGTACTTC
CDR3aa: CASSHPTGSSYEQYF

j_gene: TRBJ2-7
d_gene: -
abundance: -
v_gene: TRBV27
CDR3nt: TGTGCCAGCAGTACAGGAAGCTACGAGCAGTACTTC
CDR3aa: CASSTGSYEQYF

j_gene: TRBJ2-1
d_gene: TRBD2
abundance: -
v_gene: TRBV10-3
CDR3nt: TGTGCCCTAGGAGCCAGGGAGGGGAGTTCCTACAATGAGCAGTTCTTC
CDR3aa: CALGAREGSSYNEQFF

j_gene: TRBJ1-1
d_gene: TRBD1
abundance: -
v_gene: TRBV30
CDR3nt: TGTGCCTGGGGGACAGGTGCCCTGAACACTGAAGCTTTCTTT
CDR3aa: CAWGTGALNTEAFF

j_gene: TRBJ2-2
d_gene: TRBD1
abundance: once
v_gene: TRBV5-1
CDR3nt: TGCGCCAGCAGCCCGGGACAGGGGGCTGGCACCGGGGAGCTGTTTTTT
CDR3aa: CASSPGQGAGTGELFF

j_gene: TRBJ2-3
d_gene: TRBD2
abundance: -
v_gene: TRBV28
CDR3nt: TGTGCCAGCAGTTCGACTTTTCTAGCGGGAGGTAGCACAGATACGCAGTATTTT
CDR3aa: CASSSTFLAGGSTDTQYF

j_gene: TRBJ2-2
d_gene: TRBD2
abundance: -
v_gene: TRBV7-9
CDR3nt: TGTGCCAGCAGCTTTGTAGCGGGGGTTAACGGGGAGCTGTTTTTT
CDR3aa: CASSFVAGVNGELFF

j_gene: TRBJ1-1
d_gene: -
abundance: -
v_gene: TRBV18
CDR3nt: TGTGCCAGCTCACCAGGGGGGTACGAAGCTTTCTTT
CDR3aa: CASSPGGYEAFF

j_gene: TRBJ2-5
d_gene: TRBD2
abundance: -
v_gene: TRBV10-3
CDR3nt: TGTGCCATCAGTGAGGGGCGGGAGGACTCCGAGACCCAGTACTTC
CDR3aa: CAISEGREDSETQYF

j_gene: TRBJ2-1
d_gene: -
abundance: -
v_gene: TRBV6-1
CDR3nt: TGTGCCAGCAGTCAGCGGGCCGCAGTTGAGCAGTTCTTC
CDR3aa: CASSQRAAVEQFF

j_gene: TRBJ2-7
d_gene: -
abundance: few
v_gene: TRBV28
CDR3nt: TGTGCCAGCAGACCAAGCCTTACGGGATCTCCCTACGAGCAGTACTTC
CDR3aa: CASRPSLTGSPYEQYF

j_gene: TRBJ2-7
d_gene: -
abundance: -
v_gene: TRBV7-2
CDR3nt: TGTGCCAGCAGCTTGACAGTGGCCTGGGGTTACGAGCAGTACTTC
CDR3aa: CASSLTVAWGYEQYF

j_gene: TRBJ2-6
d_gene: -
abundance: -
v_gene: TRBV19
CDR3nt: TGTGCCACTATGAGCGGGTGGACTGGGGCCAACGTCCTGACTTTC
CDR3aa: CATMSGWTGANVLTF

j_gene: TRBJ2-1
d_gene: TRBD2
abundance: -
v_gene: TRBV14
CDR3nt: TGTGCCAGCAGCCAAGATCTAGCGGGAGAGCAGTTCTTC
CDR3aa: CASSQDLAGEQFF

j_gene: TRBJ2-1
d_gene: TRBD1
abundance: -
v_gene: TRBV11-3
CDR3nt: TGTGCCAGCAGCTTAGAATCCGGGACAGGGATTAGTGAGCAGTTCTTC
CDR3aa: CASSLESGTGISEQFF

j_gene: TRBJ1-3
d_gene: TRBD1
abundance: -
v_gene: TRBV28
CDR3nt: TGTGCCACCGGACAGGGGGGGGTGGGAAACACCATATATTTT
CDR3aa: CATGQGGVGNTIYF

j_gene: TRBJ1-1
d_gene: -
abundance: -
v_gene: TRBV28
CDR3nt: TGTGCCAGCAGTCCGAGAGGGCGGACGAACACTGAAGCTTTCTTT
CDR3aa: CASSPRGRTNTEAFF

j_gene: TRBJ2-5
d_gene: TRBD1
abundance: -
v_gene: TRBV6-6
CDR3nt: TGTGCCAGCAGTTCGACCGGGACAGGGGGTTTGGAGACCCAGTACTTC
CDR3aa: CASSSTGTGGLETQYF

j_gene: TRBJ1-6
d_gene: -
abundance: -
v_gene: TRBV28
CDR3nt: TGTGCCAGCAGTCCGGGGTATAGGGATTCACCCCTCCACTTT
CDR3aa: CASSPGYRDSPLHF

j_gene: TRBJ2-7
d_gene: -
abundance: -
v_gene: TRBV5-1
CDR3nt: TGCGCCAGCAGCTTTGGGGGCGACCCAATCTACGAGCAGTACTTC
CDR3aa: CASSFGGDPIYEQYF

j_gene: TRBJ2-1
d_gene: -
abundance: -
v_gene: TRBV6-5
CDR3nt: TGTGCCAGCAGTTACTCGGGGGCCACCTACAATGAGCAGTTCTTC
CDR3aa: CASSYSGATYNEQFF

j_gene: TRBJ2-1
d_gene: TRBD2
abundance: -
v_gene: TRBV28
CDR3nt: TGTGCCAGCAGTCTAGCGGGAGGGCTCAATGAGCAGTTCTTC
CDR3aa: CASSLAGGLNEQFF

j_gene: TRBJ1-1
d_gene: -
abundance: -
v_gene: TRBV5-4
CDR3nt: TGTGCCAGCAGCTTTCGGGGGGAGAACACTGAAGCTTTCTTT
CDR3aa: CASSFRGENTEAFF

j_gene: TRBJ2-1
d_gene: TRBD2
abundance: -
v_gene: TRBV6-5
CDR3nt: TGTGCCGGCAGTACCACTAGCGGGAGAAGGAATGAGCAGTTCTTC
CDR3aa: CAGSTTSGRRNEQFF

j_gene: TRBJ2-5
d_gene: -
abundance: -
v_gene: TRBV28
CDR3nt: TGTGCCAGCAGTTTTTCAGGGACTCCGACCCAGTACTTC
CDR3aa: CASSFSGTPTQYF

j_gene: TRBJ2-1
d_gene: TRBD2
abundance: few
v_gene: TRBV19
CDR3nt: TGTGCCAGTAGTTTATCCCCGGGGGGGAACAATGAGCAGTTCTTC
CDR3aa: CASSLSPGGNNEQFF

j_gene: TRBJ1-1
d_gene: -
abundance: -
v_gene: TRBV7-9
CDR3nt: TGTGCCAGCAGCCTCACTGAAGCTTTCTTT
CDR3aa: CASSLTEAFF

j_gene: TRBJ2-6
d_gene: -
abundance: -
v_gene: TRBV15
CDR3nt: TGTGCCACCAGCAGAGATCAAGGGGTCTCTGGGGCCAACGTCCTGACTTTC
CDR3aa: CATSRDQGVSGANVLTF

j_gene: TRBJ1-2
d_gene: TRBD1
abundance: -
v_gene: TRBV6-6
CDR3nt: TGTGCCACTGCACGGGGGACAGCTTTCCTCTATGGCTACACCTTC
CDR3aa: CATARGTAFLYGYTF